The rows below give T cell receptor beta chains drawn from one sample of a study of spatial heterogeneity in lung cancer. Each CDR3 protein is one row after TCRdb ran MiXCR on the 5' RACE reads. This table holds about 48,000 distinct CDR3 sequences, approximately 5% found once. Material: PBMCs, obtained at surgery. The receptors stem from a male donor with early-stage non-small cell lung cancer. Each CDR3 is given with its conserved first and last residue. The order of the fields is CDR3 length, V gene, J gene, CDR3 protein.

14,TRBV20-1,TRBJ1-2,CSADSSGELDGYTF
14,TRBV5-4,TRBJ2-3,CASSLKAGGGTQYF
13,TRBV5-1,TRBJ2-7,CASSLAPTYEQYF
14,TRBV5-6,TRBJ2-1,CASSVGLADNEQFF
13,TRBV11-2,TRBJ1-2,CASSRGRVYGYTF
14,TRBV28,TRBJ2-1,CASSFSGTYNEQFF
15,TRBV6-6,TRBJ2-5,CASSYSTTTRETQYF
15,TRBV7-9,TRBJ1-6,CASSPGARWDSPLHF
12,TRBV7-9,TRBJ1-2,CASSLDVYGYTF
13,TRBV20-1,TRBJ2-1,CSASPSTRPEQFF
20,TRBV4-1,TRBJ2-6,CASSQDRAQGVGSGANVLTF
15,TRBV6-1,TRBJ2-7,CASSPPGQATYEQYF
13,TRBV2,TRBJ2-1,CASSELDYNEQFF
13,TRBV6-6,TRBJ2-1,CASTHIIKDEQFF
15,TRBV5-1,TRBJ2-5,CASSPGSLIGETQYF
14,TRBV19,TRBJ2-1,CASSGLAEHNEQFF
13,TRBV20-1,TRBJ1-1,CSATQGANTEAFF
15,TRBV7-2,TRBJ2-7,CASSLGLAGDYEQYF
13,TRBV28,TRBJ2-4,CASRAGQGGIQYF
15,TRBV15,TRBJ2-5,CATSPRRDHQETQYF
15,TRBV28,TRBJ1-1,CASSFRGSTGTEAFF
12,TRBV3-1,TRBJ2-7,CASSGTAYEQYF
13,TRBV30,TRBJ2-5,CAWSVLDGETQYF
13,TRBV7-9,TRBJ1-2,CASSFSRNYGYTF
16,TRBV7-2,TRBJ2-2,CASSPGTGGVGGELFF
14,TRBV5-5,TRBJ2-7,CASSRDREPYEQYF
14,TRBV5-1,TRBJ2-5,CASSPTGWGETQYF
15,TRBV6-5,TRBJ2-1,CASSPTSSSYNEQFF
14,TRBV28,TRBJ2-1,CASSHRDSYNEQFF
15,TRBV5-1,TRBJ1-4,CASSLAEGREEKLFF
16,TRBV7-6,TRBJ2-5,CASSLVPSTGKETQYF
14,TRBV12-3/TRBV12-4,TRBJ2-7,CASSFRRTAYEQYF
13,TRBV28,TRBJ2-1,CASSFPGDYEQFF
11,TRBV30,TRBJ1-1,CAWSVRFEAFF
15,TRBV5-1,TRBJ2-3,CASSFGSPSTDTQYF
14,TRBV12-3/TRBV12-4,TRBJ1-4,CASNLQGAREKLFF
11,TRBV10-2,TRBJ2-1,CASSEPNEQFF
13,TRBV10-1,TRBJ2-3,CASTQDPSDTQYF
15,TRBV5-1,TRBJ2-2,CASSPGPSHTGELFF
14,TRBV13,TRBJ1-4,CASRLGTGNEKLFF
11,TRBV20-1,TRBJ2-5,CSAPLGETQYF
14,TRBV7-9,TRBJ1-4,CASSDRGSTEKLFF
15,TRBV12-3/TRBV12-4,TRBJ2-5,CASTPGGTIQETQYF
14,TRBV20-1,TRBJ2-7,CSALNAGTGYEQYF
15,TRBV7-8,TRBJ2-7,CASSLGTFSSYEQYF
12,TRBV19,TRBJ2-1,CASSIAYNEQFF
17,TRBV4-3,TRBJ2-1,CASSQVAGDRIPNEQFF